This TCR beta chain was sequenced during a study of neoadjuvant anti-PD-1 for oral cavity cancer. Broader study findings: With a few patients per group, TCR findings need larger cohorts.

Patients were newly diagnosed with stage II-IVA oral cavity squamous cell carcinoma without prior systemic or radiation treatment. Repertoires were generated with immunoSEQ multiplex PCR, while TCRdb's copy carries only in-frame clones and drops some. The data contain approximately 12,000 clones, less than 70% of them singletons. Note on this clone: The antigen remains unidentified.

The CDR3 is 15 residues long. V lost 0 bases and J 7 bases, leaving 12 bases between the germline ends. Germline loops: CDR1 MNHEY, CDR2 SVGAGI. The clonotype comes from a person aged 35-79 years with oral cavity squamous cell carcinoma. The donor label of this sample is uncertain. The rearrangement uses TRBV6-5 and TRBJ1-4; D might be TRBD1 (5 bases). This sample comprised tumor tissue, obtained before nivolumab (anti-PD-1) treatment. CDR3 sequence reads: CASSYSGGAREKLFF. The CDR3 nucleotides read TGTGCCAGCAGTTACTCAGGAGGGGCTCGTGAAAAACTGTTTTTT.